The sequence of this T cell receptor beta chain was determined in a study of blood T cell repertoires in COVID-19. The protocol was immunoSEQ multiplex PCR, while the TCRdb copy is restricted to in-frame clones and leaves out a portion. The sample includes 100,000 to 120,000 clones, about 85% of them seen just once. Input material: peripheral blood. This receptor was obtained from a woman in her 70s with acute or convalescent COVID-19.

The CDR3 DNA sequence: TGTGCCAGCAGCCTACCCGGACAGGGGGACGACACTGAAGCTTTCTTT. This sequence encodes CASSLPGQGDDTEAFF. The chain links TRBV7-8 to TRBJ1-1, with TRBD1 matching 10 bases. CDR3 size: 16 residues. Germline V gene sequence: CDR1 SGHVS, CDR2 FQNEAQ. Germline trimming cut 5 bases from V and 3 bases from J; bases unmatched to any gene: 9. The entire variable domain, with the rest obtained from reference TRBV7-8 and TRBJ1-1, is as follows: GAGVSQSPRYKVAKRGQDVALRCDPISGHVSLFWYQQALGQGPEFLTYFQNEAQLDKSGLPSDRFFAERPEGSVSTLKIQRTQQEDSAVYLCASSLPGQGDDTEAFFGQGTRLTVV.